This TCR beta chain was identified in a study of blood T cells in healthy people across ages (dated by TCRdb to 2015 to 2017). Regarding the research as a whole: In model experiments, template switching captured roughly one uniquely barcoded TCR beta cDNA molecule for every two T cells. To track age-related changes in TCR beta repertoire diversity, the study relied on deep sequencing normalized with unique cDNA molecular identifiers. For two donors (one aged 18 to 29 and one aged 80 or older), the study analyzed two additional independent replicas of 1 million unique cDNA reads from the same blood draw. The donors were divided into four age groups: young (average around 16 years), middle-aged (around 41), aged (about 60) and long-lived (around 80). To avoid experimental bias, donors of different ages were spread randomly across the sequencing lanes. The study at large found these results: Compared with the aged group, more naive CD4+ T cells, fewer expanded clones and increased TCR diversity were shown by the long-lived group, suggesting age selection. Estimates of total diversity from one million sequenced T cells were regarded as lower bounds and underestimates. As age increased, observed TCR beta diversity per million T cells dropped in a roughly linear way, and a significant reduction was already evident by age 40. Because donor CMV infection status was unknown, age-related changes in expanded clonotypes were potentially confounded. Conclusive comparison of naive and antigen-experienced compartments was prevented by the profiling of bulk unsorted PBMCs. Observed TCR beta diversity correlated strongly with the percentage of naive T cells measured by flow cytometry.

This clonotype was counted many times. Its cognate antigen has yet to be identified. Per-nucleotide qualities are absent, and no much larger clonotype sits a single base away. The germline V gene encodes CDR1 MGHRA and CDR2 YSYEKL. Spanning cysteine to phenylalanine, the CDR3 consists of 16 amino acids. Of all the DNA, just the CDR3 is kept, 48 bases in frame from base 1. Trimming at the junction amounts to 4 bases on V and 3 bases on J, and the germline ends lie 16 bases apart. Receptor libraries were prepared by 5' RACE. The instrument given in TCRdb is Illumina HiSeq 2500. A second 7 to 11 cycle PCR used a sample-barcoded 5' primer and a J-beta primer mix. A template-switch 5' adaptor carrying 12 random nucleotides introduced a unique molecular identifier onto each TCR beta cDNA molecule. Each sample yielded at least 3 million CDR3-containing paired-end reads. First-strand cDNA synthesis was performed from all RNA using the Mint cDNA synthesis kit, with priming by a TRBC-specific oligonucleotide. After uracil-DNA glycosylase treatment, a first 18-cycle PCR used universal primers M1SS and BC2_uni_R on all cDNA. Regarding the original processing steps: For normalization, 1 million high-quality reads, each with a distinct molecular identifier, were randomly selected from each sample. Reads sharing molecular identifiers were discarded rather than binned into consensus sequences. MiTCR, run with a Q25 quality threshold and the strictest error-elimination algorithm, handled CDR3 identification, clonotype clustering and error correction. A nonparametric unseen species model with Euler transformation was used to estimate a lower bound on total TCR beta diversity. The public reads were reanalyzed by TCRdb: fastp trimming at Q25, MiXCR alignment, in-frame beta chains only. Rows are unified per CDR3 protein, each entry keeping the most common DNA and genes. The V and J calls shown here were made by TCRdb, not taken from the authors' results. In all, the sample holds 950,000 to 1,200,000 distinct CDR3 sequences, and less than 45% of those were seen once. Clones ranked in the top ten supply roughly 14% of the sample.

The 39 donors, aged roughly 6 to 90 years, were systemically healthy Caucasian individuals from Russia. Approximately 9.7 milliliters of peripheral blood were drawn from each donor into EDTA-treated Vacutainer tubes. PBMCs were isolated by Ficoll-Paque density-gradient centrifugation, with at least 7 million obtained per sample. Trizol reagent was used to extract total RNA from PBMCs, with at least 5.5 micrograms per sample. For every donor, an aliquot of PBMCs went through flow cytometry to measure the percentages of naive CD45RAhigh/CD27high T cells. The chain employs TRBV4-1 and TRBJ2-1, and perhaps TRBD2 as D gene, on 5 matching bases. This sequence originates from a man between 18 and 35 years old in good health. Sequences were obtained from blood. The nucleotides are TGCGCCAGCAGCCTGGGCACTAGTCGCTACTACAATGAGCAGTTCTTC. This encodes CASSLGTSRYYNEQFF.